Shown below are 32 T cell receptor beta chains from a single sample sequenced in a study of shared clonotypes between healthy human individuals. Some clones are missing from TCRdb's copy, which holds only in-frame ones; the method was immunoSEQ multiplex PCR. The table records over 2 million clones, approximately 90% of them present only once. The specimen was naive CD4+ T cells from PBMCs. Described subset: CD45RA+ positively selected. The receptor source for this set is a young man in good health. Some clones in this sample may be carry-over from other donors' samples.

The rearrangement links TRBV7-3 to TRBJ2-5; D not certain. V lost 1 base, J lost 4 bases, and 7 bases lay in between. Germline lookup yields CDR1 SGHTA and CDR2 FQGTGA. The CDR3 contains 13 residues. DNA of the CDR3: TGTGCCAGCAGCTTAATGCTGGGAGAGACCCAGTACTTC. Its protein is CASSLMLGETQYF.

The gene calls are TRBV25-1 and TRBJ2-7; D uncertain. CDR1 is MGHDK and CDR2 is SYGVNS in the germline V gene. Deletions cut 3 bases from V and 3 bases from J, with 15 bases between. The CDR3 totals 15 residues. CDR3 DNA sequence: TGTGCCAGCAGTGATTTTGGTCTTCCCGGCTACGAGCAGTACTTC. Translated, it gives CASSDFGLPGYEQYF.

As concerns this clone: Other DNA sequences in this sample translate to the same CDR3. The chain is built from TRBV5-4 and TRBJ2-3; possibly TRBD1 or TRBD2 for D (6 bases each). V was pared by 2 bases and J by 0 bases, with 7 bases between. This CDR3 contains 14 residues. The germline gives CDR1 SGHNT, CDR2 YYREEE (reference sequence). The CDR3 DNA sequence: TGTGCCAGCAGCTTAGGGGGGAGCACAGATACGCAGTATTTT. As protein: CASSLGGSTDTQYF.

The chain uses TRBV2 and TRBJ1-5; a possible D gene is TRBD1 (6 bases). This CDR3 is built from 14 residues. The germline V gene encodes CDR1 SNHLY and CDR2 FYNNEI. V lost 6 bases and J lost 2, with 11 bases in between. DNA for the CDR3: TGTGCCAGCAGCGGACAGAATCGCAATCAGCCCCAGCATTTT. Protein sequence: CASSGQNRNQPQHF.

The chain joins TRBV6-5 to TRBJ1-2; the D is unclear. The CDR3 totals 13 residues. Deletions cut 6 bases from V and 8 bases from J, with 16 bases between. Germline-derived CDR1 and CDR2 are MNHEY and SVGAGI. The CDR3 loop reads CASRPGSEGGYTF. The DNA for the CDR3 is TGTGCCAGCAGGCCAGGTTCCGAGGGCGGCTACACCTTC.

This clone occurred once. The sample holds other DNA sequences that translate to the same CDR3. The chain links TRBV4-1 to TRBJ2-6; D gene uncertain. Looked up from germline, CDR1 is MGHRA and CDR2 is YSYEKL. Trimming removed 0 bases at V and 4 bases at J, with 4 bases between. The CDR3 has 14 residues. The CDR3 DNA sequence: TGCGCCAGCAGCCAAGAAACCGGGGCCAACGTCCTGACTTTC. Its protein is CASSQETGANVLTF.

The rearrangement joins TRBV4-1 to TRBJ1-5; 9 nucleotides line up with TRBD1. The trim removed 1 base at V and 7 bases at J, leaving 5 bases unmatched. This CDR3 contains 15 residues. Looked up from germline, CDR1 is MGHRA and CDR2 is YSYEKL. CDR3 protein: CASSQGRDRVQPQHF. CDR3 DNA sequence: TGCGCCAGCAGCCAAGGCCGGGACAGGGTACAGCCCCAGCATTTT.

This clone was detected once. The sample holds other DNA sequences that translate to the same CDR3. The chain links TRBV7-9 to TRBJ2-7; 7 bases map to TRBD2. There are 13 residues in the CDR3. From germline, CDR1 is SEHNR and CDR2 FQNEAQ (reference sequence). Trimming removed 3 bases from V and 5 bases from J; junction bases left unmatched: 4. The CDR3 region has the DNA TGTGCCAGCAGCTTGGCGGGAGTGGACGAGCAGTACTTC. Translation: CASSLAGVDEQYF.

The chain combines TRBV7-2 with TRBJ2-4, with unresolved D. The V and J ends lost 5 bases and 9 bases respectively, with 23 bases between them. This CDR3 comprises 16 residues. Germline V gene lookup returns CDR1 SGHTA and CDR2 FQGNSA. CDR3 region: CASSRISRSTASIQYF. The CDR3, as DNA: TGTGCCAGCAGCCGAATAAGCCGGTCTACAGCGTCCATTCAGTACTTC.

A single count supports this clone. This chain uses TRBV7-9 with TRBJ2-2; 9 positions match TRBD1. Germline assignment: CDR1 SEHNR and CDR2 FQNEAQ (reference sequence). V lost 7 bases to trimming and J lost 2 bases; unmatched junction nucleotides: 8. This CDR3 is built from 16 residues. The CDR3 nucleotides are TGTGCCAGCACGCGACAGGGGGGGATTAACACCGGGGAGCTGTTTTTT. Translated, it gives CASTRQGGINTGELFF.

On this clone: Different DNA sequences within this sample yield the same CDR3. The chain has TRBV28 and TRBJ2-7; 9 bases map to TRBD1. The J segment lost 4 bases and the V segment lost 7 bases, leaving 8 bases of the junction unmatched. The CDR3 sequence is 14 residues long. Germline V gene sequence: CDR1 MDHEN, CDR2 SYDVKM. CDR3 protein: CASTSGTGRYEQYF. CDR3 coding DNA: TGTGCCAGCACTTCGGGGACAGGGCGGTACGAGCAGTACTTC.

V and J are TRBV6-1 and TRBJ2-5; 15 bases agree with TRBD2. V was pared by 1 base and J by 4 bases, with 7 bases of the junction left unmatched. The CDR3 has 18 amino acids. CDR1 is MNHNS and CDR2 is SASEGT in the germline V gene. The CDR3 DNA reads TGTGCCAGCAGTGAAGGTGGACTAGCGGGAGGGTTAGGAGAGACCCAGTACTTC. It specifies CASSEGGLAGGLGETQYF.

This clone has a handful of counts. The genes are TRBV5-6 and TRBJ1-5; D unclear. Between the trimmed V and J ends, which lost 1 base and 10 bases, there was a span of 12 bases. CDR3 length: 13 residues. The germline V gene encodes CDR1 SGHDT and CDR2 YYEEEE. The CDR3 sequence is CASSLLYGEPQHF. The CDR3 DNA is TGTGCCAGCAGCTTGTTGTATGGCGAACCCCAGCATTTT. The full variable domain, completed using reference TRBV5-6 and TRBJ1-5, is DAGVTQSPTHLIKTRGQQVTLRCSPKSGHDTVSWYQQALGQGPQFIFQYYEEEERQRGNFPDRFSGHQFPNYSSELNVNALLLGDSALYLCASSLLYGEPQHFGDGTRLSIL.

The V and J genes are TRBV7-3 and TRBJ2-1; 11 bases line up with TRBD2. Unmatched junction bases numbered 11, after V lost 5 bases and J lost 5 bases. The V gene's germline CDR1 is SGHTA and CDR2 FQGTGA. This CDR3 region has 17 residues. The CDR3: CASSPTALAGGHNEQFF. The CDR3 DNA sequence: TGTGCCAGCAGCCCCACTGCGCTAGCGGGAGGTCACAATGAGCAGTTCTTC.

This clone has only one observation. The V call is TRBV7-2, the J call TRBJ2-3; 9 positions agree with TRBD2. Germline CDR1 is SGHTA and CDR2 is FQGNSA. The CDR3 consists of 16 residues. Trimming removed 4 bases from V and 3 bases from J; junction bases left unmatched: 8. CDR3 DNA sequence: TGTGCCAGCAGCTCTAGCGGGGCAGGATGGACAGATACGCAGTATTTT. Protein sequence: CASSSSGAGWTDTQYF.

The chain carries TRBV5-1 and TRBJ1-2; perhaps TRBD1 as D (6 bases). CDR1 SGHRS and CDR2 YFSETQ come from the germline V gene. The CDR3 totals 15 residues. V was shortened by 5 bases and J by 5 bases, with 19 bases between the two germline ends. CDR3 sequence reads: CASRPTGTRGYGYTF. The CDR3 nucleotides read TGCGCCAGCAGGCCTACAGGGACAAGAGGGTATGGCTACACCTTC.

The DNA of the CDR3 is TGTGCCAGCAGCTATGGGGGCCGAAACGGGGTGGCGGGCTACACCTTC. Amino acids: CASSYGGRNGVAGYTF. This chain uses TRBV7-9 with TRBJ1-2; D may be TRBD1 (6 bases). The CDR3 is made up of 16 amino acids. Trimming shortened V by 4 bases and J by 8 bases, and 23 bases separated the two germline ends. The V gene's germline CDR1 is SEHNR and CDR2 FQNEAQ (reference sequence).

The chain recombines TRBV7-9 with TRBJ1-2; 10 bases are a match to TRBD1. Germline V lookup: CDR1 SEHNR, CDR2 FQNEAQ (reference sequence). The CDR3 is 16 residues long. After removal of 1 base from V and 5 bases from J, the junction contained 7 bases not matched to a gene. This chain's CDR3 is CASSLGRQGARYGYTF. The CDR3 region has the DNA TGTGCCAGCAGCTTAGGAAGACAGGGGGCGCGATATGGCTACACCTTC. Based on the CDR3 plus reference TRBV7-9 and TRBJ1-2, the full variable domain is DTGVSQNPRHKITKRGQNVTFRCDPISEHNRLYWYRQTLGQGPEFLTYFQNEAQLEKSRLLSDRFSAERPKGSFSTLEIQRTEQGDSAMYLCASSLGRQGARYGYTFGSGTRLTVV.

The V call is TRBV7-8, the J call TRBJ2-5; 7 bases align to TRBD2. CDR1 is SGHVS, CDR2 FQNEAQ, per germline. The CDR3 runs to 18 residues. Trimming cost V 5 bases and J 0 bases; bases outside gene matches: 15. The CDR3 reads CASSRSKSPSGNQETQYF. CDR3 nucleotides: TGTGCCAGCAGCAGATCGAAAAGCCCGAGCGGGAACCAAGAGACCCAGTACTTC.

The CDR3 nucleotides are TGTGCCAGCAGTTACCCGGCGGGTGAGCAGTTCTTC. This sequence encodes CASSYPAGEQFF. The chain uses TRBV27 and TRBJ2-1; weak D call: TRBD2 (5 bases). V lost 4 bases and J 9 bases, leaving 10 bases between the germline ends. The germline V gene has CDR1 MNHEY and CDR2 SMNVEV (reference sequence). CDR3 length equals 12 residues.

The CDR3 coding sequence is TGTGCCAGCAGTTCCCCGGGGGACGGTTCAAACTATGGCTACACCTTC. It yields the protein CASSSPGDGSNYGYTF. V gene TRBV28 combines with J gene TRBJ1-2, with a tentative D call TRBD1 (5 bases). The germline gives CDR1 MDHEN, CDR2 SYDVKM. The CDR3 contains 16 residues. V was shortened by 4 bases and J by 2 bases, with 17 bases between the two germline ends.

The chain is built from TRBV11-2 and TRBJ2-1, with a possible D match to TRBD2 (6 bases). This CDR3 spans 16 amino acids. The germline gives CDR1 SGHAT, CDR2 FQNNGV. Trimming removed 4 bases at V and 7 bases at J, with 20 bases between. The CDR3 spells CASSSTGVGSGNEQFF. CDR3 DNA sequence: TGTGCCAGCAGCTCAACGGGGGTCGGCTCCGGAAATGAGCAGTTCTTC.

This sequence joins TRBV6-1 and TRBJ1-2, with D unclear. The germline gives CDR1 MNHNS, CDR2 SASEGT. The ends were cut back, 6 bases at V and 8 bases at J, with 16 bases in the middle. The CDR3 spans 13 residues. The CDR3 is CASRDINTRGYTF. CDR3 in DNA: TGTGCCAGCAGAGACATCAATACTAGGGGCTACACCTTC.

The V gene is TRBV2, the J gene TRBJ1-5; no firm D call. This CDR3 has 15 amino acids. V lost 4 bases, J lost 1 base, and 11 bases lay in between. Per germline, CDR1 SNHLY and CDR2 FYNNEI. DNA for the CDR3: TGTGCCAGCAGTGTAGAGGGCTGGAGCAATCAGCCCCAGCATTTT. Translating it yields CASSVEGWSNQPQHF.

The chain joins TRBV7-9 to TRBJ2-7, with 15 bases identical to TRBD2. Trimming cost V 0 bases and J 10 bases; bases outside gene matches: 4. The CDR3 covers 15 residues. CDR1 is SEHNR and CDR2 is FQNEAQ in the germline V gene (reference sequence). The CDR3 nucleotides read TGTGCCAGCAGCTTAGCGGGACTAGCGGGAGGTTTCCAGTACTTC. It translates to CASSLAGLAGGFQYF.

The chain has TRBV18 and TRBJ1-1, with unresolved D. Trimming shortened V by 2 bases and J by 7 bases, and 8 bases separated the two germline ends. In germline, CDR1 is KGHSH, CDR2 LQKENI. The CDR3 extends over 12 amino acids. The CDR3 region is CASSPIQLEAFF. CDR3 in DNA: TGTGCCAGCTCACCAATCCAGCTTGAAGCTTTCTTT.

The chain couples TRBV11-2 to TRBJ2-7; no clear D gene. There are 14 residues in the CDR3. Germline CDR1 reads SGHAT; CDR2 reads FQNNGV. The V gene lost 3 bases and the J gene lost 2 bases, with 11 bases spanning the gap. The CDR3 region has the DNA TGTGCCAGCAGCTTTACCCACGGAGCCTACGAGCAGTACTTC. The encoded protein is CASSFTHGAYEQYF.

This chain uses TRBV19 with TRBJ2-3; perhaps TRBD1 as D (5 bases). Germline V gives CDR1 LNHDA, CDR2 SQIVND (reference sequence). The CDR3 length is 11 residues. V gave up 6 bases and J gave up 5 bases, with 6 bases separating them. The CDR3 here is CASSDRDTQYF. The DNA of the CDR3 is TGTGCCAGTAGCGACAGAGATACGCAGTATTTT.

Concerning this clone: The DNA is left out, because the CDR3 cannot be placed on it with certainty; the CDR3 is given as TCRdb lists it. The chain combines TRBV19 with TRBJ2-2; whether TRBD2, the table's D call, matches the DNA was not checked. From its first to its last residue, the CDR3 has 20 amino acids. Germline CDR1 and CDR2: LNHDA and SQIVND (reference sequence). The CDR3 protein is CASSKSGTSGRGFGAGELFF.

This chain joins TRBV29-1 and TRBJ2-5, with 7 nucleotides matching TRBD1. Trimming removed 5 bases from V and 2 bases from J; junction bases left unmatched: 8. Germline V CDR1 and CDR2: SQVTM, ANQGSEA. The CDR3 consists of 14 residues. In DNA form, the CDR3 reads TGCAGCGTTAAAAACAGGGGCCCACAAGAGACCCAGTACTTC. Its translation is CSVKNRGPQETQYF.

This rearrangement joins TRBV20-1 to TRBJ1-2; D remains unclear. This CDR3 has 11 amino acids. CDR1 is DFQATT and CDR2 is SNEGSKA in the germline V gene (reference sequence). With 6 bases removed from V and 8 bases from J, the gap between germline ends came to 13 bases. CDR3 in DNA: TGCAGTGCCCCCTACGGTCCCGGCTACACCTTC. It encodes CSAPYGPGYTF.

V and J are TRBV29-1 and TRBJ2-5; no firm D call. Germline assignment: CDR1 SQVTM and CDR2 ANQGSEA. The V end lost 4 bases, the J end lost 5 bases, and 11 bases lay between the germline ends. The CDR3 is made up of 12 amino acids. The CDR3 sequence: CSVVGLAETQYF. The CDR3 DNA follows: TGCAGCGTTGTTGGCTTGGCGGAGACCCAGTACTTC.